These 4 T cell receptor beta chains were sequenced from one sample in a study of CD8 T cells in ankylosing spondylitis. TCRdb reprocessed the 5' RACE reads via MiXCR and lists one record per CDR3 protein. The top ten clones hold approximately 9.9% of a sample with 200,000 or so distinct CDR3 sequences, roughly 13% of them seen once. The sample taken for sequencing was blood, either unsorted or a sorted T cell fraction (not recorded which). The origin of the receptors is a female donor with ankylosing spondylitis or in good health (not recorded which).

Details on this clonotype: A much larger clone differs from this one at a single base, so this may be a read error. The chain employs TRBV7-9 and TRBJ2-2; D is possibly TRBD2 (5 bases). The CDR3 totals 14 residues. Germline V gene lookup returns CDR1 SEHNR and CDR2 FQNEAQ (reference sequence). CDR3 DNA: TGTGCCAACAGCCGTGGAGGGAACACCGGGGAGCTGTTTTTT. It is translated as CANSRGGNTGELFF. Full variable domain (outside the CDR3, taken from reference TRBV7-9 and TRBJ2-2): DTGVSQNPRHKITKRGQNVTFRCDPISEHNRLYWYRQTLGQGPEFLTYFQNEAQLEKSRLLSDRFSAERPKGSFSTLEIQRTEQGDSAMYLCANSRGGNTGELFFGEGSRLTVL.

This clonotype was observed at least ten times. The genes are TRBV7-9 and TRBJ2-1; tentatively, D is TRBD1 or TRBD2 (6 bases each). The CDR3 spans 17 residues. Germline assignment: CDR1 SEHNR and CDR2 FQNEAQ (reference sequence). V lost 4 bases and J 0 bases, leaving 16 bases between the germline ends. CDR3 bases: TGTGCCAGCAGCTCCCGGAAAGGAGGGGGCTCCTACAATGAGCAGTTCTTC. The encoded protein is CASSSRKGGGSYNEQFF.

This clonotype was detected ten times or more. The rearrangement links TRBV5-1 to TRBJ1-5; D unclear. V was shortened by 0 bases and J by 0 bases, with 4 bases between the two germline ends. The V gene's germline CDR1 is SGHRS and CDR2 YFSETQ. This CDR3 spans 14 amino acids. The CDR3 here is CASSLDGSNQPQHF. CDR3 in DNA: TGCGCCAGCAGCTTGGACGGTAGCAATCAGCCCCAGCATTTT.

The chain links TRBV6-2 or TRBV6-3 to TRBJ1-1; D is unresolved. The CDR3 runs 12 residues. Germline CDR1 and CDR2: MNHEY and SVGEGT. V was pared by 4 bases and J by 4 bases, with 7 bases between. The CDR3 sequence: CASSLFRTEAFF. CDR3 nucleotide sequence: TGTGCCAGCAGTTTATTTCGCACTGAAGCTTTCTTT.